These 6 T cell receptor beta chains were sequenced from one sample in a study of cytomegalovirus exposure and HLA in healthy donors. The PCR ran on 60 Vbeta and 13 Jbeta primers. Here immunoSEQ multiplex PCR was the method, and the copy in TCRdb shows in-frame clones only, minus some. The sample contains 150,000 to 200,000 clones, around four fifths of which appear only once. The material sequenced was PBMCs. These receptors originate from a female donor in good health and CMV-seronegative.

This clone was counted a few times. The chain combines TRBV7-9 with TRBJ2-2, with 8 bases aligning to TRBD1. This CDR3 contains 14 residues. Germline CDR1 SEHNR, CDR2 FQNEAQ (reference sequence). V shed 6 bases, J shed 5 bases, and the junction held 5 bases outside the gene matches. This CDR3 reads CASSRTGMTGELFF. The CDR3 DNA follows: TGTGCCAGCAGTCGGACAGGGATGACCGGGGAGCTGTTTTTT.

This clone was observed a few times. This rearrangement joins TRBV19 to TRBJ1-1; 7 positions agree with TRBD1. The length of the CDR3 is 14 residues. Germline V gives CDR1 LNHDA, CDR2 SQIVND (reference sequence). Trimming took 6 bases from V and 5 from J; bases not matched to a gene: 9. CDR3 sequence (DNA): TGTGCCAGTAGCCGCAGGGGGGAGAGGACTGAAGCTTTCTTT. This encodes CASSRRGERTEAFF.

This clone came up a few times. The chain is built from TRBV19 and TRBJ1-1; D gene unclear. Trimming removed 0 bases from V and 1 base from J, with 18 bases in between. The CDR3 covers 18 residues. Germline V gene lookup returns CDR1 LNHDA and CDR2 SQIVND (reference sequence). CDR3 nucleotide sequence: TGTGCCAGTAGTATAGATCTATATGGCGGCACGGAGAACACTGAAGCTTTCTTT. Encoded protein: CASSIDLYGGTENTEAFF.

Here the CDR3 DNA reads TGCAGCGTTGAAGAAAATAGTTCGCCCTCCCCTAGCACAGATACGCAGTATTTT. Its protein is CSVEENSSPSPSTDTQYF. The chain has TRBV29-1 and TRBJ2-3; D remains ambiguous. Germline CDR1 reads SQVTM; CDR2 reads ANQGSEA. The CDR3 sequence is 18 residues long. Trimming stripped 0 bases from V and 0 bases from J, with 19 bases between.

CDR3 loop: CASSYSGGSHEQYF. The CDR3 DNA reads as TGTGCCAGCAGTTATAGTGGAGGGTCCCACGAGCAGTACTTC. The chain joins TRBV6-6 to TRBJ2-7; TRBD2 might be the D (6 bases). Between the trimmed V and J ends, which lost 3 bases and 5 bases, there was a span of 14 bases. CDR3 length: 14 amino acids. CDR1 and CDR2 from the germline V gene are MNHNY and SVGAGI (reference sequence).

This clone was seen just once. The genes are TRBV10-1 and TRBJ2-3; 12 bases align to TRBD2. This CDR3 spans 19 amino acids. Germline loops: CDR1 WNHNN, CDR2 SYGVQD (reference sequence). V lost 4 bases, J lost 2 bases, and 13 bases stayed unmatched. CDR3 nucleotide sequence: TGCGCCAGCAGTGGTGTCTGTCCAACTAGCGGGGGGTTCACAGATACGCAGTATTTT. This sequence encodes CASSGVCPTSGGFTDTQYF.